One and the same sample provided the 13 T cell receptor beta chains below, sequenced in a study of blood T cell repertoires in COVID-19. Sequencing was performed with immunoSEQ multiplex PCR; in TCRdb, only in-frame clones are kept and a portion is missing. Of some 300,000 clones in the sample, roughly 86% were seen once. Material: PBMCs or T cells enriched from blood (not recorded which). These receptors were collected from a woman aged 45 to 65 who had been exposed to COVID-19.

The chain recombines TRBV5-1 with TRBJ2-5; 9 positions agree with TRBD1. Germline trimming cut 4 bases from V and 2 bases from J; bases unmatched to any gene: 6. The CDR3 contains 15 residues. The germline V gene has CDR1 SGHRS and CDR2 YFSETQ. As DNA, the CDR3 is TGCGCCAGCAGCGGGGGGACAGGGAGACAAGAGACCCAGTACTTC. Amino acid sequence: CASSGGTGRQETQYF.

The chain is built from TRBV11-3 and TRBJ2-7; 7 bases fit TRBD1. The V gene end was trimmed by 1 base and the J gene end by 8 bases; junction bases not matched to a gene: 2. The CDR3 covers 12 residues. Germline CDR1 SGHNT, CDR2 YENEEA. CDR3 nucleotide sequence: TGTGCCAGCAGCTTAGGGGGACAGAAGCAGTACTTC. Translation: CASSLGGQKQYF.

The chain couples TRBV4-2 to TRBJ1-5, with D tentatively TRBD1 (6 bases). Germline CDR1 is LGHNA and CDR2 is YNFKEQ. Deletions cut 6 bases from V and 7 bases from J, with 19 bases between. This CDR3 has 15 residues. The DNA for the CDR3 is TGTGCCAGCAGATCTAAAACAGGGTCTTGGCAGCCCCAGCATTTT. It encodes CASRSKTGSWQPQHF.

This sequence joins TRBV3-1 (or the pseudogene TRBV3-2) and TRBJ1-6, with 7 bases that match TRBD1. Trimming removed 3 bases from V and 10 bases from J; junction bases left unmatched: 3. The CDR3 spans 13 residues. Germline V CDR1 and CDR2: LGHDT, YNNKEL (reference sequence). DNA of the CDR3: TGTGCCAGCAGCCAGCAGGGACAGTCACCCCTCCACTTT. This translates into CASSQQGQSPLHF.

V and J are TRBV21-1 and TRBJ2-1; the table calls TRBD2, which could not be checked here. TRBV21-1 corresponds to a pseudogene. This CDR3 has 18 amino acids. DNA of the CDR3: TGTGCCAGCAGCAAATACATGGGAGGGGCGAGCTCCTACAATGAGCAGTTCTTC. It is translated as CASSKYMGGASSYNEQFF.

Here the CDR3 DNA reads TGTGCCACCAGTGATCAGGACGGGGGCAATCAGCCCCAGCATTTT. It yields the protein CATSDQDGGNQPQHF. The genes are TRBV24-1 and TRBJ1-5; D call uncertain. The CDR3 spans 15 residues. Germline V gives CDR1 KGHDR, CDR2 SFDVKD. V was trimmed by 3 bases and J by 2 bases, leaving 10 bases between them.

The V gene is TRBV5-1, the J gene TRBJ2-7, with D possibly TRBD2 on 6 matching bases. The CDR3 sequence is 13 residues long. Germline values: CDR1 SGHRS, CDR2 YFSETQ. Trimming shortened V by 4 bases and J by 7 bases, and 15 bases separated the two germline ends. The CDR3 DNA follows: TGCGCCAGCAGCGCGCAGGCGGGATCTGAGCAGTACTTC. Its protein product is CASSAQAGSEQYF.

This chain links TRBV9 with TRBJ2-2; D is possibly TRBD1 (5 bases). The CDR3 has 15 residues. CDR1 is SGDLS and CDR2 is YYNGEE in the germline V gene. Between the trimmed V and J ends, which lost 0 bases and 6 bases, there was a span of 12 bases. The CDR3 DNA sequence: TGTGCCAGCAGCGTAGTGGCAGGGTCGGCCGGGGAGCTGTTTTTT. It specifies CASSVVAGSAGELFF.

The chain recombines TRBV4-1 with TRBJ2-5; 8 bases fit TRBD2. The CDR3 is made up of 16 amino acids. CDR1 MGHRA and CDR2 YSYEKL come from the germline V gene. V trimming: 4 bases; J trimming: 0 bases; junction bases outside the gene matches: 7. The CDR3: CASSLTSGEYQETQYF. DNA for the CDR3: TGCGCCAGCAGCCTCACTAGCGGAGAGTACCAAGAGACCCAGTACTTC.

This chain links TRBV4-2 with TRBJ1-4; no reliable D call. This CDR3 is built from 17 residues. CDR1 is LGHNA, CDR2 YNFKEQ, per germline. The V end was cut by 1 base, the J end by 0 bases, with 12 bases between. CDR3 residues: CASSQGPDTATNEKLFF. DNA for the CDR3: TGTGCCAGCAGCCAAGGCCCCGATACGGCAACTAATGAAAAACTGTTTTTT.

The chain has TRBV4-2 and TRBJ1-4; D may be TRBD1 (6 bases). Germline V CDR1 and CDR2: LGHNA, YNFKEQ. Trimming pared 0 bases from V and 6 bases from J, leaving 14 bases between. This CDR3 spans 16 amino acids. CDR3 sequence reads: CASSQDPGVGDEKLFF. The CDR3 DNA reads as TGTGCCAGCAGCCAAGATCCAGGGGTTGGGGATGAAAAACTGTTTTTT.

The chain carries TRBV6-5 and TRBJ2-5; D perhaps matches TRBD1 (6 bases). V gave up 10 bases and J gave up 2 bases, with 17 bases separating them. Germline values: CDR1 MNHEY, CDR2 SVGAGI. The CDR3 is 14 residues long. The CDR3 DNA sequence: TGTGCCACGCACAGGGCAACCGTACAAGAGACCCAGTACTTC. It translates to CATHRATVQETQYF.

This chain links TRBV19 with TRBJ2-7, with 9 bases fitting TRBD1. From germline, CDR1 is LNHDA and CDR2 SQIVND (reference sequence). This CDR3 spans 17 amino acids. Trimming removed 5 bases from V and 3 bases from J; junction bases left unmatched: 14. DNA for the CDR3: TGTGCCAGTAGTCCATCCTCCTTATACAGGGGGCTCTACGAGCAGTACTTC. This sequence encodes CASSPSSLYRGLYEQYF.